Below are 21 T cell receptor beta chains sequenced from a single sample in a study of shared clonotypes between healthy human individuals. Profiled with immunoSEQ multiplex PCR; TCRdb holds only in-frame clones, not every one. The sample contains some 380,000 clones, 95% to 97% of which appear only once. Sequencing used memory CD8+ T cells sorted from blood. Subset of the sample: CD45RO+ cells pooled with CCR7-negative TemRA cells. All receptors come from a man younger than 45 in good health.

The CDR3, as DNA: TGTGCCACCCCCGGTGTACGGCTTTCCTCCTACGAGCAGTACTTC. Its translation is CATPGVRLSSYEQYF. The chain couples TRBV27 to TRBJ2-7; D is ambiguous. The CDR3 spans 15 residues. In germline, CDR1 is MNHEY, CDR2 SMNVEV (reference sequence). Trimming pared 10 bases from V and 0 bases from J, leaving 19 bases between.

This chain joins TRBV16 and TRBJ2-7; 9 bases align to TRBD1. The CDR3 contains 14 residues. J lost 2 bases, V lost 7 bases, and 6 bases had no gene match. Germline CDR1 KGHSY, CDR2 FQNENV. The CDR3 DNA sequence: TGTGCCAGCAACTCCCGACAGGGGGCCTACGAGCAGTACTTC. It codes for CASNSRQGAYEQYF.

V usage is TRBV9 and J usage is TRBJ2-1, with TRBD1 matching over 10 bases. The CDR3 has 14 residues. V was clipped by 5 bases and J by 6 bases; unmatched bases: 5. In germline, CDR1 is SGDLS, CDR2 YYNGEE. For the CDR3, the DNA is TGTGCCAGCAGGCGCCGGGACAGGGGCAATGAGCAGTTCTTC. It yields the protein CASRRRDRGNEQFF.

The chain couples TRBV2 to TRBJ1-2; D may be TRBD1 (6 bases). This CDR3 has 14 amino acids. Per germline, CDR1 SNHLY and CDR2 FYNNEI. V lost 5 bases, J lost 2 bases, and 12 bases lay in between. The CDR3: CASSSPTGNYGYTF. The DNA for the CDR3 is TGTGCCAGCAGTTCCCCTACAGGGAACTATGGCTACACCTTC.

J is TRBJ1-1 and V is TRBV7-9; D is ambiguous. V dropped 3 bases and J dropped 3 bases, with 8 bases sitting between them. Germline V gene data show CDR1 as SEHNR and CDR2 as FQNEAQ (reference sequence). The CDR3 sequence is 13 residues long. In DNA form, the CDR3 reads TGTGCCAGCAGCTTCGGGGTCTACACTGAAGCTTTCTTT. Its translation: CASSFGVYTEAFF.

The chain combines TRBV7-2 with TRBJ2-7; D is uncertain. The germline V and J ends were trimmed by 5 bases and 4 bases, with 18 bases remaining between them. CDR3 length equals 15 residues. CDR1 and CDR2 (germline): SGHTA, FQGNSA. In DNA, the CDR3 is TGTGCCAGCAGCCTAGTAGTGACGGTTGAGTACGAGCAGTACTTC. As protein: CASSLVVTVEYEQYF.

The V gene is TRBV5-1, the J gene TRBJ2-3, with 7 positions matching TRBD1. The CDR3 is 14 residues long. Germline CDR1 reads SGHRS; CDR2 reads YFSETQ. V trimming: 4 bases; J trimming: 6 bases; junction bases outside the gene matches: 8. The CDR3 spells CASSLLGGEDTQYF. As DNA, the CDR3 is TGCGCCAGCAGCCTTCTAGGGGGCGAGGATACGCAGTATTTT.

This chain joins TRBV10-2 and TRBJ2-3; either TRBD1 or TRBD2 may fit D (5 bases each). This CDR3 is built from 15 residues. Germline V gene sequence: CDR1 WSHSY, CDR2 SAAADI. V shed 1 base and J shed 1 base, with 9 bases lying between them. CDR3 residues: CASSEFPGRTDTQYF. The CDR3 DNA sequence: TGCGCCAGCAGTGAGTTTCCGGGACGCACAGATACGCAGTATTTT.

The rearrangement uses TRBV5-1 and TRBJ1-2; no clear D gene. V gave up 1 base and J gave up 6 bases, with 10 bases separating them. CDR1 is SGHRS and CDR2 is YFSETQ in the germline V gene. This CDR3 has 13 residues. DNA for the CDR3: TGCGCCAGCAGCTTGACGGGGAGGGATGGCTACACCTTC. This sequence encodes CASSLTGRDGYTF.

The rearrangement links TRBV2 to TRBJ2-1; D unclear. CDR3 size: 13 residues. CDR1 and CDR2 (germline): SNHLY, FYNNEI. Trimming cost V 6 bases and J 3 bases, with 9 bases left between them. The chain's CDR3 is CASSEIHYNEQFF. Here the CDR3 DNA reads TGTGCCAGCAGCGAGATCCACTACAATGAGCAGTTCTTC.

The CDR3 region has the DNA TGTGCCAGCAGCTTGGGAGAGCGACCCTACAATGAGCAGTTCTTC. Protein: CASSLGERPYNEQFF. The chain carries TRBV11-2 and TRBJ2-1; maybe TRBD2 (5 bases). The CDR3 covers 15 residues. Germline lookup yields CDR1 SGHAT and CDR2 FQNNGV. Deletions cut 3 bases from V and 2 bases from J, with 11 bases between.

This chain connects TRBV30 to TRBJ2-4; 7 bases fit TRBD2. The CDR3 spans 15 residues. CDR1 GTSNPN and CDR2 SVGIG come from the germline V gene (reference sequence). V gave up 4 bases and J gave up 2 bases; unmatched junction bases: 8. The CDR3 here is CAWTRDYGPKNIQYF. The CDR3 DNA follows: TGTGCCTGGACCCGGGACTACGGGCCCAAAAACATTCAGTACTTC.

The chain combines TRBV5-1 with TRBJ2-1; 9 bases agree with TRBD2. From germline, CDR1 is SGHRS and CDR2 YFSETQ. The CDR3 extends over 17 amino acids. The J segment lost 2 bases and the V segment lost 0 bases, leaving 6 bases of the junction unmatched. The CDR3 spells CASSLGSSGRTYNEQFF. DNA of the CDR3: TGCGCCAGCAGCTTGGGTAGTAGCGGGAGAACCTACAATGAGCAGTTCTTC. Full variable domain (outside the CDR3, taken from reference TRBV5-1 and TRBJ2-1): KAGVTQTPRYLIKTRGQQVTLSCSPISGHRSVSWYQQTPGQGLQFLFEYFSETQRNKGNFPGRFSGRQFSNSRSEMNVSTLELGDSALYLCASSLGSSGRTYNEQFFGPGTRLTVL.

The rearrangement joins TRBV27 to TRBJ2-2, with 16 bases matching TRBD2. V trimming: 5 bases; J trimming: 0 bases; junction bases outside the gene matches: 3. The CDR3 is made up of 18 amino acids. The germline V gene encodes CDR1 MNHEY and CDR2 SMNVEV (reference sequence). The CDR3 bases are TGTGCCAGCAGTGGGGGACTAGCGGGAGGGCCGAACACCGGGGAGCTGTTTTTT. Its translation is CASSGGLAGGPNTGELFF.

This clone was counted a few times. The chain recombines TRBV6-1 with TRBJ2-7, with 9 bases matching TRBD2. There are 13 residues in the CDR3. Looked up from germline, CDR1 is MNHNS and CDR2 is SASEGT. V dropped 4 bases and J dropped 5; count of bases not matched to a gene: 3. CDR3 DNA sequence: TGTGCCAGCAGTGTAGCGGGAGACGACGAGCAGTACTTC. Translating gives CASSVAGDDEQYF.

The V gene is TRBV18, the J gene TRBJ2-3; no reliable D call. V was clipped by 3 bases and J by 0 bases, with 13 bases between them. The germline V gene encodes CDR1 KGHSH and CDR2 LQKENI. The CDR3 runs to 16 residues. CDR3 amino acids: CASSPRPSPSTDTQYF. The CDR3 DNA follows: TGTGCCAGCTCACCTCGACCGTCGCCTAGCACAGATACGCAGTATTTT.

V is TRBV28 and J is TRBJ1-2, with 7 bases matching TRBD1. The junction had 6 bases not matched to a gene; V was cut back by 5 bases and J by 3 bases. This CDR3 contains 14 residues. Germline V CDR1 and CDR2: MDHEN, SYDVKM. The CDR3 loop is CASSLRTGHYGYTF. The CDR3 region has the DNA TGTGCCAGCAGTCTCCGGACAGGACACTATGGCTACACCTTC.

The chain links TRBV11-1 to TRBJ2-5; tentatively, D is TRBD1 (6 bases). The germline CDR1 and CDR2 sequences are SGHAT and FQDESV (reference sequence). The ends were cut back, 3 bases at V and 4 bases at J, with 9 bases in the middle. The CDR3 covers 13 residues. The CDR3 DNA reads TGTGCCAGCAGCTTTTTACAGGGAGAGACCCAGTACTTC. Translation: CASSFLQGETQYF.

The chain links TRBV6-1 to TRBJ1-1; TRBD1 matches 8 bases. Germline lookup yields CDR1 MNHNS and CDR2 SASEGT. V was clipped by 5 bases and J by 5 bases; unmatched bases: 7. The CDR3 runs 14 residues. CDR3: CASSQLNRGTEAFF. Written as DNA, the CDR3 is TGTGCCAGCAGTCAACTTAACAGGGGGACTGAAGCTTTCTTT.

V and J are TRBV18 and TRBJ2-7; tentatively, D is TRBD2 (6 bases). V was cut by 2 bases and J by 1 base, with 15 bases left in between. The germline V gene has CDR1 KGHSH and CDR2 LQKENI. This CDR3 region has 16 residues. Here the CDR3 reads CASSPSLGLISYEQYF. The CDR3 DNA reads as TGTGCCAGCTCACCAAGTCTGGGACTCATATCCTACGAGCAGTACTTC.

The chain couples TRBV28 to TRBJ2-7; TRBD2 matches at 12 bases. The CDR3 length is 14 residues. After removal of 5 bases from V and 5 bases from J, the junction contained 4 bases not matched to a gene. The germline CDR1 and CDR2 sequences are MDHEN and SYDVKM. The CDR3 DNA sequence: TGTGCCAGCAGTGAGGGACTAGCGGGCGACGAGCAGTACTTC. This gives the protein CASSEGLAGDEQYF.